This T cell receptor (beta chain) was captured by sequencing in a study of T cell responses to AZD1222 COVID-19 vaccine. Study-level background: Pooled in the analysis were second doses at about 4 or about 12 weeks.

This CDR3 contains 13 residues. Germline CDR1 and CDR2: MNHEY and SVGAGI. As for this clone: Its specificity is unknown. At one of its ends the junction is not consistent with the germline gene, which may arise from a read error.

General observations from the study: The number of AZD1222 recipients seropositive at baseline was only 6 or 7. White British ancestry dominated among donors, who included more females, and clonal diversity was possibly underestimated.

Profiling relied on immunoSEQ multiplex PCR, and the TCRdb table lists in-frame clones only, not all of them. Seen here are about 110,000 clones, about 87% observed once, and the top ten hold about 1.6%. The TCR sequence derives from an adult in good health. The rearrangement links TRBV6-5 to TRBJ1-2; no clear D. This specimen consisted of peripheral blood, obtained on day 0 of AZD1222 vaccination. CDR3: CASSYSTVYGYTF. CDR3 DNA sequence: TGTGCCAGCAGTTACAGCACGGTTTATGGCTACACCTTT.